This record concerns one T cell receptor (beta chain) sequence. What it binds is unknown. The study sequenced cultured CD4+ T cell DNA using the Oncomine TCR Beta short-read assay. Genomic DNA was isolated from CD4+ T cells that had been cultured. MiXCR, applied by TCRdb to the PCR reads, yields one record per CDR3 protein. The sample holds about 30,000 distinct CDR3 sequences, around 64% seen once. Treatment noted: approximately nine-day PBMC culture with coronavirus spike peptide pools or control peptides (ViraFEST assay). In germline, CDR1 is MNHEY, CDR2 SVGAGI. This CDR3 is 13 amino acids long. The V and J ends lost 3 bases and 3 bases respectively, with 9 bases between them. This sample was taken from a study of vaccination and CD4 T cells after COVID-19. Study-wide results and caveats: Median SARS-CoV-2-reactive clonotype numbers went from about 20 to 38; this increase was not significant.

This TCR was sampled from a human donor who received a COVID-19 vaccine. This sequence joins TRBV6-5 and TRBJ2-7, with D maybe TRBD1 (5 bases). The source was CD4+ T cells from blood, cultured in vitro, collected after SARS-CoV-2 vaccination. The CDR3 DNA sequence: TGTGCCAGCAGTTATGACAGTTTCTACGAGCAGTACTTC. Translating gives CASSYDSFYEQYF.